The rows below give T cell receptor beta chains drawn from one sample of a study of T cells in Graves' hyperthyroidism and ophthalmopathy. TCRdb itself ran the multiplex PCR reads through MiXCR, one entry per CDR3 protein. The table includes 370,000 or so distinct CDR3 sequences, roughly 25% detected once. Sequencing input: blood. Receptor source: a man over 45 with Graves' hyperthyroidism. Each CDR3 is given with its conserved first and last residue. Fields, in order: J gene, D gene, V gene, clone size, CDR3 protein, CDR3 DNA. The D gene is left open where the match is weak. Part of the rows lack a size; the others show once, few, many or a class for expanded clones.

TRBJ2-1	TRBD2	TRBV24-1	few	CATSGSGRGNEQFF	TGTGCCACCTCGGGTAGCGGGAGGGGCAATGAGCAGTTCTTC
TRBJ2-2	TRBD1	TRBV5-1	-	CASSLTGQGTGELFF	TGCGCCAGCAGCTTGACCGGACAGGGGACCGGGGAGCTGTTTTTT
TRBJ2-1	TRBD2	TRBV30	many	CAWSSQSSGSQFF	TGTGCCTGGAGTTCTCAATCTAGCGGGAGTCAGTTCTTC
TRBJ2-2	-	TRBV12-3/TRBV12-4	once	CASSFEVTFNTGELFF	TGTGCCAGCAGTTTTGAGGTGACCTTCAACACCGGGGAGCTGTTTTTT
TRBJ1-1	-	TRBV29-1	many	CSVEEGARTEAFF	TGCAGCGTTGAAGAGGGGGCGAGGACTGAAGCTTTCTTT
TRBJ1-1	-	TRBV30	-	CAWSPLGGANTEAFF	TGTGCCTGGAGTCCGCTAGGTGGAGCGAACACTGAAGCTTTCTTT
TRBJ1-3	TRBD1	TRBV3-1	-	CASSQPGQGTGNTIYF	TGTGCCAGCAGCCAACCGGGACAGGGAACGGGAAACACCATATATTTT
TRBJ2-3	TRBD2	TRBV10-2	-	CASSVLAGVLDTQYF	TGCGCCAGCAGTGTCCTAGCGGGAGTCCTAGATACGCAGTATTTT
TRBJ2-7	-	TRBV4-1	few	CASSQVFRGEQYF	TGCGCCAGCAGCCAAGTTTTCAGGGGCGAGCAGTACTTC
TRBJ2-7	TRBD2	TRBV4-1	-	CASSHLTSGRGAYEQYF	TGCGCCAGCAGCCACCTTACTAGCGGGAGAGGGGCCTACGAGCAGTACTTC
TRBJ1-3	-	TRBV28	-	CASSSSWAGNTIYF	TGTGCCAGCAGTAGTTCCTGGGCTGGAAACACCATATATTTT
TRBJ2-2	-	TRBV11-2	many	CASRGELSTGELFF	TGTGCCAGCAGGGGGGAATTATCCACCGGGGAGCTGTTTTTT
TRBJ2-2	-	TRBV24-1	few	CATSDPSGELFF	TGTGCCACCAGTGATCCCTCGGGGGAGCTGTTTTTT
TRBJ2-1	TRBD2	TRBV15	many	CATSRDTRRGTSSNNEQFF	TGTGCCACCAGCAGAGATACGAGGAGGGGGACTAGCAGCAACAATGAGCAGTTCTTC